This TCR beta chain is from a study of shared clonotypes between healthy human individuals. Points from the study as a whole: The four-donor shared clonotypes exceeded non-shared clonotypes in generation probability, with non-shared ones scoring lower.

Concerning this clone itself: Its antigen is undetermined.

Data came from immunoSEQ multiplex PCR; TCRdb stores just in-frame clones and leaves some out. This table has millions of clones, more than 90% appearing once. Per the germline V gene, CDR1 is SGHRS and CDR2 is YFSETQ. The CDR3 length is 15 residues. V dropped 4 bases and J dropped 5; count of bases not matched to a gene: 10. The chain combines TRBV5-1 with TRBJ2-7, with 9 positions matching TRBD1. Sequenced: naive CD4+ T cells sorted from blood. Subset reported: CD45RA+ positively selected. This TCR came from a man between 18 and 35 years old in good health. In nucleotides, the CDR3 is TGCGCCAGCAGCCCGGCCGGGGACAGGGTCAACGAGCAGTACTTC. Amino acid sequence: CASSPAGDRVNEQYF.